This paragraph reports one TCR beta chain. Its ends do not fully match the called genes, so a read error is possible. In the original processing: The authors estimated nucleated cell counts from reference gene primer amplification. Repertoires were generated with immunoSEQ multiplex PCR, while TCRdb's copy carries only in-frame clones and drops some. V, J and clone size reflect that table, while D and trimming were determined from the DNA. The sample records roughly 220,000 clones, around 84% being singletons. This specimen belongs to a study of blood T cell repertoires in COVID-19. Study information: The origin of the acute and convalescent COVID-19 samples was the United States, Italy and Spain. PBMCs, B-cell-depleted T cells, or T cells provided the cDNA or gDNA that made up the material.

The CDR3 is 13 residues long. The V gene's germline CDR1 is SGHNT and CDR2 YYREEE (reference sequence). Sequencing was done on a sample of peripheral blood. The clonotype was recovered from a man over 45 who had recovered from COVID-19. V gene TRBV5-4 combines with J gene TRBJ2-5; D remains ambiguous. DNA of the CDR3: TGTGCCAGCAGTTTGGGCAGTCTAGAGACCCAGTACTTC. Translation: CASSLGSLETQYF.